Below, one T cell receptor (beta chain) is given with its context. This entry is derived from a study of brain T cells in children with intractable seizures. The CDR3 is 14 residues long. CDR1 and CDR2 (germline): SGDLS, YYNGEE. V dropped 2 bases and J dropped 3; count of bases not matched to a gene: 5. Clones were sequenced by immunoSEQ multiplex PCR, and TCRdb holds only the in-frame ones, with some missing. The sample has under 150,000 clones; roughly 94% are singletons. The source of this sequence is a boy younger than two with hemimegalencephaly and intractable seizures. This material consisted of peripheral blood, taken at surgery. The chain carries TRBV9 and TRBJ2-7, with 7 bases lining up with TRBD2. For the CDR3, the DNA is TGTGCCAGCAGCGTCGGGACTACTAACTACGAGCAGTACTTC. Translating it yields CASSVGTTNYEQYF. Variable domain in full (rest from reference TRBV9 and TRBJ2-7): DSGVTQTPKHLITATGQRVTLRCSPRSGDLSVYWYQQSLDQGLQFLIQYYNGEERAKGNILERFSAQQFPDLHSELNLSSLELGDSALYFCASSVGTTNYEQYFGPGTRLTVT.